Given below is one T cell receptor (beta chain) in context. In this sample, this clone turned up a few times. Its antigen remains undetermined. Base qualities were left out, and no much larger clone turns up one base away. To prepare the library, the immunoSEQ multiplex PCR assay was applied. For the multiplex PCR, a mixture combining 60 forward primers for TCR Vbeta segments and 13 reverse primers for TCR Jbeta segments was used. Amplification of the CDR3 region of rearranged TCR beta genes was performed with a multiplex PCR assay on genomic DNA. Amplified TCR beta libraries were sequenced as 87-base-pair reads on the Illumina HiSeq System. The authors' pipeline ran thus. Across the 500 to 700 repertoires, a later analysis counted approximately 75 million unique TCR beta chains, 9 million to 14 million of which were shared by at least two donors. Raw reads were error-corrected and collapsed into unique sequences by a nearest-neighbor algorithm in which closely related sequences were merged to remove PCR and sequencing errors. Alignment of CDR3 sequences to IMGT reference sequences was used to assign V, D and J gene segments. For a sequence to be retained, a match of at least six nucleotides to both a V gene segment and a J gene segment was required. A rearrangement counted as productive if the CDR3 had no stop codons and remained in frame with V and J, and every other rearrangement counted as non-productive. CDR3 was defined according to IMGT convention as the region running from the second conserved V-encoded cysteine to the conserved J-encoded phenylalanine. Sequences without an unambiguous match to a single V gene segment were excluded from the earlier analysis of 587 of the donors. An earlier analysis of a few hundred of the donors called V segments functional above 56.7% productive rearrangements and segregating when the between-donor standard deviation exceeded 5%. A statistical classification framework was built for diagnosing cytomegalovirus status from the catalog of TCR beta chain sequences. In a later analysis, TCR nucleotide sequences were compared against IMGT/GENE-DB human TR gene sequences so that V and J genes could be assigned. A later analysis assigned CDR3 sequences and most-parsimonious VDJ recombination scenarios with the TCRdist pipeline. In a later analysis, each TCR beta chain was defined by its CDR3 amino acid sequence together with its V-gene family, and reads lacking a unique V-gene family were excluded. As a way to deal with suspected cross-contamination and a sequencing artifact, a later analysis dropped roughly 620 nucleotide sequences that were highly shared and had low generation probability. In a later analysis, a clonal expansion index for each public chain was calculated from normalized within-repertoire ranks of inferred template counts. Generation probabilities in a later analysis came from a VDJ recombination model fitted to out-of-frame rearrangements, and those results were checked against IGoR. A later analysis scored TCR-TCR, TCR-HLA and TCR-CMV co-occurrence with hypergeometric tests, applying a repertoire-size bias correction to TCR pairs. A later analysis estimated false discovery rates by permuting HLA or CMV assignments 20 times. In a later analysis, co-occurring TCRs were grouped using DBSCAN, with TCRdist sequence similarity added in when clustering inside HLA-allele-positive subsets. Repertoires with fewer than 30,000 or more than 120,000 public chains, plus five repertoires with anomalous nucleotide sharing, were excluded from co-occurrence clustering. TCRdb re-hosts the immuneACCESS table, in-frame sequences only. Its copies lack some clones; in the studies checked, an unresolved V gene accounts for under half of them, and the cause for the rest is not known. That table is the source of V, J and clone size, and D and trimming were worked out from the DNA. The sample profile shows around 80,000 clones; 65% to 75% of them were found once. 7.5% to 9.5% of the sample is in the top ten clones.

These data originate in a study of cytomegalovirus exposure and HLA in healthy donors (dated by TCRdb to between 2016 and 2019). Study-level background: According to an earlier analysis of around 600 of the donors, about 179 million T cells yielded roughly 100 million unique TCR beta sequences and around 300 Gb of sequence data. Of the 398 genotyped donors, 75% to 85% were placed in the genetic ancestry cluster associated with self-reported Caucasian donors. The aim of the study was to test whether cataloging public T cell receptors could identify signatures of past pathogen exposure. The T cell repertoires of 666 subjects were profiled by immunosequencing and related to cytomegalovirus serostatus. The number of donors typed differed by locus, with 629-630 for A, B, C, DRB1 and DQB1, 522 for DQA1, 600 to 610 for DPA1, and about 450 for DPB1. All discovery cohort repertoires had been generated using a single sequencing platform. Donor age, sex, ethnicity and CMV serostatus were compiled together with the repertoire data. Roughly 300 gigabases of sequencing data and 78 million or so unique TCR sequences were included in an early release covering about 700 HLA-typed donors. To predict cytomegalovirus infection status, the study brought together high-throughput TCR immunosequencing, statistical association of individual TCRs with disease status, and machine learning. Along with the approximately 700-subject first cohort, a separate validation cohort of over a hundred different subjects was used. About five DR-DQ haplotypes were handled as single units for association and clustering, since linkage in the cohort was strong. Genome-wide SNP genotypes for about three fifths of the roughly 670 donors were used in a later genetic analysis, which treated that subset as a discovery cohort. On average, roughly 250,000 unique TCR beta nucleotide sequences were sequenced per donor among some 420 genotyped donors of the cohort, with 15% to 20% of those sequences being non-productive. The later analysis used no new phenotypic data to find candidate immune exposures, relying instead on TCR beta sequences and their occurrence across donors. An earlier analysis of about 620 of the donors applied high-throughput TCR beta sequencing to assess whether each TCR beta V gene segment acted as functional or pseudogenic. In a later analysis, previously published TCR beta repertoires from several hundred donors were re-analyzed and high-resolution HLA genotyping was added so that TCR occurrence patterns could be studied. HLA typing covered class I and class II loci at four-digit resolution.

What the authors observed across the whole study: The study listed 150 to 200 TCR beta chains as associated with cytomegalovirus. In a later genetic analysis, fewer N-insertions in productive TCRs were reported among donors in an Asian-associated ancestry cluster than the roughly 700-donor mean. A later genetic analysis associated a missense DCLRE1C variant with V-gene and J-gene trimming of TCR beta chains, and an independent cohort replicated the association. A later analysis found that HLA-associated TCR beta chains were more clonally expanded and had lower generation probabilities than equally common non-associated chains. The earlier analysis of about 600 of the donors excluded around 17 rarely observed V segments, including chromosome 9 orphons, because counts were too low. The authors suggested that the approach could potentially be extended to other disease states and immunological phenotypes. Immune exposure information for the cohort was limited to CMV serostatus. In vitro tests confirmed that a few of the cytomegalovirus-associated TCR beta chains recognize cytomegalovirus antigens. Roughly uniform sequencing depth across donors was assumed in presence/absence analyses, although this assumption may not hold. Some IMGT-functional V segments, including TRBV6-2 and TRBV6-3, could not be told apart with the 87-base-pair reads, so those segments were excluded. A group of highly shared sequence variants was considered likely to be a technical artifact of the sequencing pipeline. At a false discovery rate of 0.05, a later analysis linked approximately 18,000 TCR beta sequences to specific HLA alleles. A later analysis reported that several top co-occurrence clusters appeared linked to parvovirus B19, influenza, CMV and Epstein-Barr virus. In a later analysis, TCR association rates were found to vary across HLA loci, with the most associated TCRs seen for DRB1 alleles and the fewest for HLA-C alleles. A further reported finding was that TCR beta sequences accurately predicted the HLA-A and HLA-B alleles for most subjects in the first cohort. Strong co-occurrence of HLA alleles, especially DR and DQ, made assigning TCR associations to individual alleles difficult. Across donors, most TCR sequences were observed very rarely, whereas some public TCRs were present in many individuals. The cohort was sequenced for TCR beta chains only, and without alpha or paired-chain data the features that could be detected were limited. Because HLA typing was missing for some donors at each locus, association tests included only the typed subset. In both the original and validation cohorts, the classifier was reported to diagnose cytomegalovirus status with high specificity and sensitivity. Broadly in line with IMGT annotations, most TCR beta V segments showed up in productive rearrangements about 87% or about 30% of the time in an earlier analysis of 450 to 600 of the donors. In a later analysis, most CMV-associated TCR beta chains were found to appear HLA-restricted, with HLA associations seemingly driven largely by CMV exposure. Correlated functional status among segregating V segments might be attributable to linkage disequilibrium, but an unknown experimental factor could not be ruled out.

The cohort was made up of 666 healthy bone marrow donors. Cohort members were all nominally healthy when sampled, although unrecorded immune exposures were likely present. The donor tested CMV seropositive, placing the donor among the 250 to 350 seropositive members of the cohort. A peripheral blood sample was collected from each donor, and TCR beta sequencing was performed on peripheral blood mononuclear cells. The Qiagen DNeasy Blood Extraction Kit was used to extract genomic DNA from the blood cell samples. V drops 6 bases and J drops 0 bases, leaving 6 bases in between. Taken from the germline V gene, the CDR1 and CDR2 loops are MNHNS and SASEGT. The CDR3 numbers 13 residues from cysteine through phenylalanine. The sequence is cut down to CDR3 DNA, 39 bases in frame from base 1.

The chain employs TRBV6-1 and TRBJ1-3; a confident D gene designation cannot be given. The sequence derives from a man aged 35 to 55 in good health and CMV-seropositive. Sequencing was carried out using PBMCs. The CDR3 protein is CASSRRSGNTIYF. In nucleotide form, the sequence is TGTGCCAGCAGCAGGCGCTCTGGAAACACCATATATTTT.